The clone carrying this T cell receptor (beta chain) has just a few counts. This sample was taken from a study of shared clonotypes between healthy human individuals. Trimming took off 8 bases at V and 1 base at J, with 18 bases between the two ends. Germline CDR1 and CDR2: SGHAT and FQNNGV. The CDR3 loop spans 15 amino acids. Using approximately 190 ng DNA, tens of thousands of T cell genomes, the sorted-subset replicate PCRs were run. Repertoires were generated with immunoSEQ multiplex PCR, while TCRdb's copy carries only in-frame clones and drops some. The table lists about 230,000 clones, just over 65% of them singletons.

The clonotype was recovered from a man aged 30 to 39 in good health. V gene TRBV11-2 combines with J gene TRBJ2-7; a possible D gene is TRBD1 (5 bases). The source material was memory CD4+ T cells sorted from blood. Sample subset: CD45RA-negative fraction. This chain's CDR3 is CASATSGQGSYEQYF. In DNA form, the CDR3 reads TGTGCCAGCGCCACTTCGGGTCAGGGTTCCTACGAGCAGTACTTC. Together with reference TRBV11-2 and TRBJ2-7, the CDR3 gives the full variable domain: EAGVAQSPRYKIIEKRQSVAFWCNPISGHATLYWYQQILGQGPKLLIQFQNNGVVDDSQLPKDRFSAERLKGVDSTLKIQPAKLEDSAVYLCASATSGQGSYEQYFGPGTRLTVT.